The rows below give T cell receptor beta chains drawn from one sample of a study of T cells after yellow fever vaccination. Each CDR3 protein gets one entry after TCRdb re-called the 5' RACE reads with MiXCR. The data hold some 670,000 distinct CDR3 sequences, with over 9% observed a single time. Sequencing was performed on PBMCs, taken on the day of the yellow fever booster vaccination. Receptors originate from a man between 25 and 39 years old who received the YFV17D yellow fever vaccine. CDR3s include the opening cysteine and the closing phenylalanine or tryptophan. Fields, in order: D gene, clone size, J gene, V gene, CDR3 protein, CDR3 DNA. The D gene is left open where the match is weak. Part of the rows lack a size; the others show once, few, many or a class for expanded clones.

. | . | TRBJ2-3 | TRBV5-8 | CASSLRGGLDTQYF | TGTGCCAGCAGCTTGAGGGGGGGGCTGGATACGCAGTATTTT
TRBD2 | . | TRBJ2-1 | TRBV29-1 | CSVGPLNPSGLVNEQFF | TGCAGCGTTGGCCCCCTCAACCCCTCGGGACTAGTTAATGAGCAGTTCTTC
. | . | TRBJ2-5 | TRBV4-3 | CASSQDHRGQETQYF | TGCGCCAGCAGCCAAGATCACCGGGGACAAGAGACCCAGTACTTC
TRBD2 | many | TRBJ2-5 | TRBV18 | CASSQGTSGETQYF | TGTGCCAGCTCACAGGGGACTAGTGGAGAGACCCAGTACTTC
. | . | TRBJ2-3 | TRBV6-2/TRBV6-3 | CASTSGLGEAYPTDTQYF | TGTGCCAGCACCTCCGGTCTCGGCGAAGCTTACCCCACAGATACGCAGTATTTT
. | few | TRBJ2-1 | TRBV6-5 | CASSYSKYEQFF | TGTGCCAGCAGTTACTCGAAGTATGAGCAGTTCTTC
. | few | TRBJ2-1 | TRBV14 | CASSHNRAGEQFF | TGTGCCAGCAGCCATAATAGGGCGGGAGAGCAGTTCTTC
. | . | TRBJ2-1 | TRBV29-1 | CSVILDRYNEQFF | TGCAGCGTCATACTAGACCGCTACAATGAGCAGTTCTTC
. | . | TRBJ1-2 | TRBV7-8 | CASSPTPGRNYGYTF | TGTGCCAGCAGCCCGACCCCGGGACGGAACTATGGCTACACCTTC
TRBD2 | . | TRBJ2-1 | TRBV5-1 | CASSPPGLAGGQTYNEQFF | TGCGCCAGCAGCCCACCGGGACTAGCGGGAGGCCAGACCTACAATGAGCAGTTCTTC
TRBD2 | few | TRBJ2-7 | TRBV14 | CASSQDSAGLEQYF | TGTGCCAGCAGCCAAGACTCAGCGGGACTCGAGCAGTACTTC
TRBD1 | many | TRBJ1-2 | TRBV12-3/TRBV12-4 | CASSDSGQGIGYTF | TGTGCCAGCAGTGATTCGGGACAGGGAATAGGCTACACCTTC
. | . | TRBJ2-7 | TRBV4-3 | CASSQDLLETYEQYF | TGCGCCAGCAGCCAAGATCTTTTGGAAACCTACGAGCAGTACTTC
TRBD2 | . | TRBJ2-7 | TRBV20-1 | CSAARALSGRPYEQYF | TGCAGTGCGGCAAGAGCTCTTAGCGGGAGACCCTACGAGCAGTACTTC
. | . | TRBJ2-6 | TRBV6-5 | CASSYSRSAANVLTF | TGTGCCAGCAGTTACTCGCGGTCTGCGGCCAACGTCCTGACTTTC
TRBD1 | few | TRBJ1-2 | TRBV19 | CARKPGQDNPNYGYTF | TGTGCCAGGAAGCCGGGACAGGATAACCCTAACTATGGCTACACCTTC
TRBD2 | few | TRBJ2-3 | TRBV12-3/TRBV12-4 | CAIRTSGIGTQYF | TGTGCCATCCGGACTAGCGGGATTGGGACGCAGTATTTT
TRBD1 | few | TRBJ2-7 | TRBV19 | CASSIVGLGQGDDEQYF | TGTGCCAGTAGTATAGTGGGGTTGGGACAGGGTGACGACGAGCAGTACTTC
TRBD2 | many | TRBJ2-1 | TRBV14 | CASSPLAGGDNEQFF | TGTGCCAGCAGCCCTCTAGCGGGAGGGGACAATGAGCAGTTCTTC
. | . | TRBJ2-7 | TRBV12-3/TRBV12-4 | CASTTGGLYEQYF | TGTGCCAGCACCACAGGTGGACTCTACGAGCAGTACTTC
. | many | TRBJ2-1 | TRBV19 | CASSPMRASYNEQFF | TGTGCCAGTAGTCCCATGAGGGCCTCGTACAATGAGCAGTTCTTC
TRBD1 | . | TRBJ2-5 | TRBV12-3/TRBV12-4 | CASSYGQGLWETQYF | TGTGCCAGCAGTTATGGACAGGGGTTGTGGGAGACCCAGTACTTC
. | few | TRBJ1-1 | TRBV14 | CASSPPSYRAEAFF | TGTGCCAGCAGCCCGCCTAGTTATAGAGCTGAAGCTTTCTTT
. | . | TRBJ1-1 | TRBV12-3/TRBV12-4 | CASSFTSGMEEDEAFF | TGTGCCAGCAGTTTTACGTCAGGGATGGAGGAGGATGAAGCTTTCTTT
. | few | TRBJ1-1 | TRBV29-1 | CSTRGGLNTEAFF | TGCAGCACGCGTGGGGGCCTGAACACTGAAGCTTTCTTT
. | few | TRBJ2-7 | TRBV7-2 | CASRSQTGAEQYF | TGTGCCAGCAGATCCCAAACAGGTGCCGAGCAGTACTTC
. | few | TRBJ2-1 | TRBV29-1 | CSVPTEGTYNEQFF | TGCAGCGTCCCGACGGAGGGTACCTACAATGAGCAGTTCTTC
. | . | TRBJ1-4 | TRBV3-1 | CASSRPPPGTAKLFF | TGTGCCAGCAGCCGCCCTCCCCCCGGGACCGCAAAACTGTTTTTT
. | few | TRBJ1-4 | TRBV19 | CASSAGTTNEKLFF | TGTGCCAGTAGCGCCGGGACAACTAATGAAAAACTGTTTTTT
. | many | TRBJ1-2 | TRBV11-2 | CASSRDRSGGYTF | TGTGCCAGCAGCCGTGACAGGTCGGGCGGCTACACCTTC
TRBD2 | . | TRBJ2-2 | TRBV12-3/TRBV12-4 | CVSSLGQREYTGELFF | TGTGTCAGCAGCCTCGGGCAGCGGGAGTACACCGGGGAGCTGTTTTTT
. | . | TRBJ2-1 | TRBV5-5 | CASSNRVDNEQFF | TGTGCCAGCAGTAACAGGGTAGACAATGAGCAGTTCTTC
. | few | TRBJ1-3 | TRBV20-1 | CSAYYPGKDGNTIYF | TGCAGTGCTTACTACCCCGGGAAAGATGGAAACACCATATATTTT
. | few | TRBJ2-3 | TRBV5-1 | CASSGNRGQYF | TGCGCCAGCAGCGGTAACCGGGGGCAGTATTTT
. | . | TRBJ2-3 | TRBV7-9 | CASRKVGEKDTQYF | TGTGCCAGCAGAAAAGTGGGGGAAAAGGATACGCAGTATTTT
TRBD2 | many | TRBJ2-7 | TRBV9 | CASSVAGLAGAYEQYF | TGTGCCAGCAGCGTAGCCGGACTAGCGGGAGCCTACGAGCAGTACTTC
. | few | TRBJ1-1 | TRBV12-3/TRBV12-4 | CASSFGLEYQAFF | TGTGCCAGCAGTTTCGGACTGGAGTATCAAGCTTTCTTT
. | few | TRBJ2-1 | TRBV5-1 | CASSHTKNFNEQFF | TGCGCCAGCAGCCATACAAAAAACTTCAATGAGCAGTTCTTC
TRBD2 | . | TRBJ2-5 | TRBV7-8 | CASSLAPGTSGRGETQYF | TGTGCCAGCAGCTTAGCTCCTGGGACTAGCGGGAGGGGAGAGACCCAGTACTTC
. | few | TRBJ2-1 | TRBV5-7 | CASSLGRGRINEQFF | TGTGCCAGCAGCTTGGGCCGGGGGCGTATCAATGAGCAGTTCTTC
. | few | TRBJ2-1 | TRBV27 | CASSFVKPSNEQFF | TGTGCCAGCAGTTTTGTAAAACCAAGCAATGAGCAGTTCTTC
. | few | TRBJ2-1 | TRBV5-6 | CASSSEVGGEQFF | TGTGCCAGCAGCAGCGAGGTGGGGGGTGAGCAGTTCTTC
. | many | TRBJ2-1 | TRBV12-3/TRBV12-4 | CASSPIGPGDEQFF | TGTGCCAGCAGTCCTATCGGACCGGGCGATGAGCAGTTCTTC